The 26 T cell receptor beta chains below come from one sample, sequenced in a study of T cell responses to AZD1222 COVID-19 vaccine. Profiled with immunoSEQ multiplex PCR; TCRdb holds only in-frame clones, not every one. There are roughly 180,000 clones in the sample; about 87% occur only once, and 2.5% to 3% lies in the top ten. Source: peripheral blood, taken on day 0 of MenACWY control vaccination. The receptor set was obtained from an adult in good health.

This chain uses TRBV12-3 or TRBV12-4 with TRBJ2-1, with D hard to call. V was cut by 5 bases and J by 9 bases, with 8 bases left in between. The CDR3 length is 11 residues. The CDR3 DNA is TGTGCCAGCAGTATCGACTCTGAGCAGTTCTTC. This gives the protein CASSIDSEQFF.

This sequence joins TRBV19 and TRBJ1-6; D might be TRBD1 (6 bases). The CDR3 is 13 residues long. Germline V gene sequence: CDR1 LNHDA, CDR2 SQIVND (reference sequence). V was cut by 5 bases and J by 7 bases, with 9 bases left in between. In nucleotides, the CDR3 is TGTGCCAGTAGTTCAACAGGGAATTCACCCCTCCACTTT. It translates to CASSSTGNSPLHF.

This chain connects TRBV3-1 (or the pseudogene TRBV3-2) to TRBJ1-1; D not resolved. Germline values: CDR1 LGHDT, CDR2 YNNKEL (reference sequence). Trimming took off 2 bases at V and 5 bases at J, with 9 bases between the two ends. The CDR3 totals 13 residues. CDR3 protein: CASSQRERTEAFF. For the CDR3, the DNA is TGTGCCAGCAGCCAAAGAGAAAGAACTGAAGCTTTCTTT.

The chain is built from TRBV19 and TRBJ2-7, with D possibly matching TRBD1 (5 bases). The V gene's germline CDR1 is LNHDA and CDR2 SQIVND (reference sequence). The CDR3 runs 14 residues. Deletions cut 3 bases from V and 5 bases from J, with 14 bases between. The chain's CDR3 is CASSMPGKTDEQYF. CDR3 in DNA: TGTGCCAGTAGTATGCCAGGGAAGACAGACGAGCAGTACTTC.

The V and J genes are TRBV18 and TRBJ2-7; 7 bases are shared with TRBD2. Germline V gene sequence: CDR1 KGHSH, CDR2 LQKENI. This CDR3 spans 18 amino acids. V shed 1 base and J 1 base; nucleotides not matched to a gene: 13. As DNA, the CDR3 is TGTGCCAGCTCACCACGGGGACGGGGGGAAATAGGATCCTACGAGCAGTACTTC. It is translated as CASSPRGRGEIGSYEQYF.

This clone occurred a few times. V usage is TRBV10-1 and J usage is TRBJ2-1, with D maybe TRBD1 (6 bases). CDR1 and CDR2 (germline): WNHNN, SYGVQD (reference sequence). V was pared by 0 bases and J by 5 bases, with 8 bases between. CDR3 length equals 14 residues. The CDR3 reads CASSESTGNNEQFF. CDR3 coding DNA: TGCGCCAGCAGTGAGTCAACAGGGAACAATGAGCAGTTCTTC.

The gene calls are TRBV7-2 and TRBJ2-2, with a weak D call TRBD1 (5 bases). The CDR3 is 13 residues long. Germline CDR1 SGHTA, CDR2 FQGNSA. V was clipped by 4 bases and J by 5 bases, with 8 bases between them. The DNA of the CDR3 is TGTGCCAGCAGCTCCAGGGTGACCGGGGAGCTGTTTTTT. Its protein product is CASSSRVTGELFF.

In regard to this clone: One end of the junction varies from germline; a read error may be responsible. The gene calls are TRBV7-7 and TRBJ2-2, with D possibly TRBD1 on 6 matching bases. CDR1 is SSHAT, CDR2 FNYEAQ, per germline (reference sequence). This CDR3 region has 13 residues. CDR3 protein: CASSVTGTGELFF. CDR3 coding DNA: TGTGCTAGCAGCGTGACAGGCACCGGGGAGCTGTTTTTT.

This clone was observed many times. The CDR3 loop reads CASSLRPEPYNSPLHF. Here the CDR3 DNA reads TGTGCCAGCAGTTTAAGGCCCGAACCCTATAATTCACCCCTCCACTTT. The chain combines TRBV28 with TRBJ1-6; no clear D gene. CDR3 size: 16 residues. Germline assignment: CDR1 MDHEN and CDR2 SYDVKM. With 2 bases removed from V and 2 bases from J, the gap between germline ends came to 10 bases.

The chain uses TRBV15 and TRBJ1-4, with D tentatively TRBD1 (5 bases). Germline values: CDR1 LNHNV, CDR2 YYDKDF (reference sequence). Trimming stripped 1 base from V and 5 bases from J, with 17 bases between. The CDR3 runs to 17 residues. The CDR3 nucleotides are TGTGCCACCAGCAGAGTCTCCGGGGCCCTAAGGAATGAAAAACTGTTTTTT. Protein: CATSRVSGALRNEKLFF.

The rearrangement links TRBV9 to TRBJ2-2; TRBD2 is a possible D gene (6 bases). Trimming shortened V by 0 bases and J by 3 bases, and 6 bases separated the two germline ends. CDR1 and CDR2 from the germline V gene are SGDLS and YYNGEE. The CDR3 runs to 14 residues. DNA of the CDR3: TGTGCCAGCAGCGTAGCGGGAGACACCGGGGAGCTGTTTTTT. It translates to CASSVAGDTGELFF.

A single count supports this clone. The CDR3 sequence is CASSPGGNSNQPQHF. CDR3 in DNA: TGTGCCAGCAGTCCAGGGGGCAATAGCAATCAGCCCCAGCATTTT. This sequence joins TRBV11-2 and TRBJ1-5; 8 bases are a match to TRBD1. Germline V gives CDR1 SGHAT, CDR2 FQNNGV. This CDR3 is 15 amino acids long. J gave up 0 bases and V 6 bases, and 4 bases lay outside the gene matches.

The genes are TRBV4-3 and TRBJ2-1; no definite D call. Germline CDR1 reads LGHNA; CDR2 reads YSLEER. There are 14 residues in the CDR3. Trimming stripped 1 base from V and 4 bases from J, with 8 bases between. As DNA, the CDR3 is TGCGCCAGCAGCCAAGGTGCACAGTACAATGAGCAGTTCTTC. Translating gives CASSQGAQYNEQFF.

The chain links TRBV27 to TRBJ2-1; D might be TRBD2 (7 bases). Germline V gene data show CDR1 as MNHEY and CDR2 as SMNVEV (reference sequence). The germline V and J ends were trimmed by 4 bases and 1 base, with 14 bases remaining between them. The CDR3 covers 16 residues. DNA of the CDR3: TGTGCCAGCAGTTCCCTCGGGGGGCTTTCCTACAATGAGCAGTTCTTC. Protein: CASSSLGGLSYNEQFF.

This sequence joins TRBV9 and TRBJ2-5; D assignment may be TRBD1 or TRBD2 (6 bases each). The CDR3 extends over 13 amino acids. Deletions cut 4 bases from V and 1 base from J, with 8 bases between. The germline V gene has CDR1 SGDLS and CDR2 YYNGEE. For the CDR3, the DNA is TGTGCCAGCAGCAGGGGGGTCCAAGAGACCCAGTACTTC. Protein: CASSRGVQETQYF.

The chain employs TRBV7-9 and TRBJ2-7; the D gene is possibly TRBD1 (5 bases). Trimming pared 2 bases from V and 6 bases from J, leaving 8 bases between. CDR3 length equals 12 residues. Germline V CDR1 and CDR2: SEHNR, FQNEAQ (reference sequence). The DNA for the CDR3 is TGTGCCAGCAGCTTACAGGGCGCCGAGCAGTACTTC. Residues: CASSLQGAEQYF.

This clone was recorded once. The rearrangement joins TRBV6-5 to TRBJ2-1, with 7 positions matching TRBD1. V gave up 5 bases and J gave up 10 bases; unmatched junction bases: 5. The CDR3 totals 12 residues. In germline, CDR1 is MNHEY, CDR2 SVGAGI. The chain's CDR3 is CASSRQGTEQFF. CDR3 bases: TGTGCCAGCAGTCGACAGGGAACGGAGCAGTTCTTC.

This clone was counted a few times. The CDR3 sequence: CASSLVASGELFF. The CDR3, as DNA: TGTGCCAGCAGTTTGGTGGCATCCGGGGAGCTGTTTTTT. The chain recombines TRBV6-2 or TRBV6-3 with TRBJ2-2; D remains unclear. The length of the CDR3 is 13 residues. V lost 4 bases to trimming and J lost 6 bases, with 9 bases between them. Germline lookup yields CDR1 MNHEY and CDR2 SVGEGT.

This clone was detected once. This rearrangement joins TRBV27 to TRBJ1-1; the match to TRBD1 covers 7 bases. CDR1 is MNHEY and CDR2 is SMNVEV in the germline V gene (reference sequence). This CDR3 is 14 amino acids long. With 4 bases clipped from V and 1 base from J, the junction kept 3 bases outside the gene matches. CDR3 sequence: CASSYAGGNTEAFF. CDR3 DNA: TGTGCCAGCAGTTACGCAGGGGGGAACACTGAAGCTTTCTTT.

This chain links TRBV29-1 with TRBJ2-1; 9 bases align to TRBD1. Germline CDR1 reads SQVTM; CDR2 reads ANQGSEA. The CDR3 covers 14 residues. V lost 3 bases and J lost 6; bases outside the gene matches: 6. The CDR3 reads CSVEGTGQFNEQFF. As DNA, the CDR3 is TGCAGCGTTGAGGGGACAGGGCAGTTCAATGAGCAGTTCTTC.

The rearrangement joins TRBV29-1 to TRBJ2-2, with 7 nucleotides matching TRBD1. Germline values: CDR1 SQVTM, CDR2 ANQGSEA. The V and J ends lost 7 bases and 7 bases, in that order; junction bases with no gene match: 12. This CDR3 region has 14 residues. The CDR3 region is CSAKTGEGGGELFF. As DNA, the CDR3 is TGCAGCGCTAAAACAGGGGAAGGTGGCGGGGAGCTGTTTTTT.

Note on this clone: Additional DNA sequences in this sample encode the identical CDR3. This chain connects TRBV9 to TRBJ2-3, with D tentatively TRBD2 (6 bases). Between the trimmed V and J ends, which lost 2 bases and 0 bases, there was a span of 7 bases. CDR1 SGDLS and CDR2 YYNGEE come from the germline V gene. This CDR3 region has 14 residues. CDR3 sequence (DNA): TGTGCCAGCAGCGTTAGCGGAAGCACAGATACGCAGTATTTT. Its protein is CASSVSGSTDTQYF.

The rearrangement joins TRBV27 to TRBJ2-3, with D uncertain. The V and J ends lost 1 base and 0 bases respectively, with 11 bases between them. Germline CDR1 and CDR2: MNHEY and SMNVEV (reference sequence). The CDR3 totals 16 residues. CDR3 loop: CASSLYGRTSTDTQYF. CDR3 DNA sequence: TGTGCCAGCAGTTTATACGGCAGAACTAGCACAGATACGCAGTATTTT.

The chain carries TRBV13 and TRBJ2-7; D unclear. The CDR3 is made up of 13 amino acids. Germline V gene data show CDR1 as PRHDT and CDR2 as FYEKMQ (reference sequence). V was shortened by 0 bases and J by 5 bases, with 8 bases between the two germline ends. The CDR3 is CASSLGQSDEQYF. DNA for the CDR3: TGTGCCAGCAGCTTAGGACAAAGCGACGAGCAGTACTTC.

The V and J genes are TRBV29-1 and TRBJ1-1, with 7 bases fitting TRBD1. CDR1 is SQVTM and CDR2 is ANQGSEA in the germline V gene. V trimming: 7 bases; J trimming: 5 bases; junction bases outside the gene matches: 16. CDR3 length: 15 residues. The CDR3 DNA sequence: TGCAGCGGTGGAGACAGGGCCGGTTCAGGGACTGAAGCTTTCTTT. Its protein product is CSGGDRAGSGTEAFF.

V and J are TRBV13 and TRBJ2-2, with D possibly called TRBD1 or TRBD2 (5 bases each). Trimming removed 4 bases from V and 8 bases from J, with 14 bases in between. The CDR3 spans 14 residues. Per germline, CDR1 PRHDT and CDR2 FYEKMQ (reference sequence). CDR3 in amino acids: CASSSRQGGGELFF. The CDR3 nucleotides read TGTGCCAGCAGCTCCCGGCAGGGCGGGGGGGAGCTGTTTTTT. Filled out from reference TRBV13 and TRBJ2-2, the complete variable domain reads AAGVIQSPRHLIKEKRETATLKCYPIPRHDTVYWYQQGPGQDPQFLISFYEKMQSDKGSIPDRFSAQQFSDYHSELNMSSLELGDSALYFCASSSRQGGGELFFGEGSRLTVL.